The clone carrying this TCR beta chain was detected a few times. Its antigen is unknown. The source of the sample is a study of response to subunit inactivated influenza vaccine. The CDR3 runs 13 residues. Per the germline V gene, CDR1 is SNHLY and CDR2 is FYNNEI. V gave up 6 bases and J gave up 0 bases, with 7 bases separating them. TCRdb called the RT-PCR reads again in MiXCR, with one record for every CDR3 protein. The data hold more than 550,000 distinct CDR3 sequences, with approximately 12% observed a single time. The study, taken as a whole, reports: Researchers suggested that each seasonal influenza vaccination recruits few new T cells.

V usage is TRBV2 and J usage is TRBJ2-3; no firm D call. Sequenced here: PBMCs from blood, sampled on the day of vaccination. The TCR sequence derives from a man in his fifties who received an inactivated influenza vaccine. The CDR3: CASRASSTDTQYF. CDR3 in DNA: TGTGCCAGCAGGGCCAGCAGCACAGATACGCAGTATTTT.